This section outlines one T cell receptor beta chain sequence together with its context. Its specific antigen is unknown. No quality values exist for individual bases; no much larger clone is one base distant. The data belong to a study of identical twins (dated by TCRdb to about 2016). For context, the study as a whole: The study deep-sequenced TCR alpha and beta repertoires from monozygotic twins, unrelated adults of various ages and cord blood to test whether fetal clonotypes persist. Replicate twin experiments were performed at different times using different library preparation protocols to rule out contamination. Study-wide findings and limitations: Fewer insertions were carried by abundant cord blood beta clonotypes, a similar but weaker trend appeared in young adult naive repertoires, and no such trend appeared in memory repertoires. Recombination models systematically underestimated out-of-frame TCR alpha sharing in monozygotic twins but agreed with sharing between unrelated individuals. In beta out-of-frame sequences, excess twin sharing was weaker, because having fewer shared sequences lowered the signal-to-noise ratio. Because the same donors could not be followed over many years, conclusions were based on cross-sectional statistical analysis. Compared with coincidental sharing between unrelated individuals, out-of-frame TCR alpha sequences shared between twins had an excess of sequences with low generation probability. Invariant T cells such as MAIT and iNKT could partly confound zero-insertion analyses, although diverse VJ usage argued against such confounding for most clonotypes.

The CDR3 contains 16 residues, cysteine and phenylalanine counted. Of all the DNA, just the CDR3 is kept, 48 bases in frame from base 1. The germline V gene encodes CDR1 MGHRA and CDR2 YSYEKL. The germline V and J ends show losses of 3 bases and 0 bases respectively, and no gene match explains 5 bases of the junction. The library was obtained by 5' RACE. TCRdb shows the sequencer as Illumina HiSeq 2000. Template switching introduced a universal primer binding site; the final cDNA contained a unique molecular identifier, enabling accurate counting of TCR cDNA molecules. First-strand cDNA for TCR alpha and beta chains was synthesized from specific primers in the conserved constant-segment region. To control for contamination, each cDNA library was double barcoded with a SMART-Mk sample barcode plus Illumina barcodes. TruSeq adapter sequences along with Illumina sample barcodes were introduced in two successive PCR steps. The Illumina HiSeq platform was used with custom primers to sequence TCR alpha and beta cDNA libraries. For the original study's pipeline: MiGEC was used to process raw reads and extract unique molecular identifiers, and MiXCR was used to find CDR3 positions. For each individual, recombination models were inferred using an EM algorithm with the repgenHMM and IGoR tools. The tcR package in R was used for shared clonotype analysis, with sharing normalized by the product of cloneset sizes. To study raw recombination without the effects of thymic and clonal selection, out-of-frame nonproductive sequences were analyzed. The raw public data were reprocessed by TCRdb itself: fastp quality trimming at Q25, MiXCR clonotype calling, in-frame beta chains only. Each entry is one CDR3 protein sequence, shown with its most common DNA and genes. The authors' filters were not applied to this entry. The sample yields 700,000 to 950,000 distinct CDR3 sequences; around 12% were counted once. The top ten hold under 2% of the sample.

Only healthy Caucasian donors were included. The twin cohort comprised three pairs of female monozygotic twins, all aged roughly 18 to 30 years. RNA for TCR libraries was isolated from peripheral blood mononuclear cells. The same data also contributed to another study, on yellow fever vaccine responses in identical twins. In that second paper, the authors write: According to the authors, in identical twins the way T cells responded to vaccination appeared partly convergent and partly personalized. Focusing on identical twins, the study followed the T cell clones that responded to the vaccine, and did so with precision.

The sequenced sample consisted of PBMCs. Recombination joined TRBV4-1 with TRBJ1-5; TRBD1 lines up with 7 middle nucleotides. This sequence was found in a woman between 18 and 29 years old in good health. The CDR3 region has the sequence CASSQTDRYSNQPQHF. The nucleotide sequence is given as TGCGCCAGCAGCCAGACGGACAGGTATAGCAATCAGCCCCAGCATTTT.